This T cell receptor beta chain was documented in a study of Tregs in tolerant kidney transplant recipients. Points from the study as a whole: This study did not directly address biological reproducibility. Findings come from small patient numbers and require larger validation.

V gave up 5 bases and J gave up 3 bases; unmatched junction bases: 1. CDR1 and CDR2 from the germline V gene are SGDLS and YYNGEE. The CDR3 extends over 13 amino acids. Sequenced by immunoSEQ multiplex PCR; TCRdb stores in-frame clones only, minus some. The data show approximately 90,000 clones, 85% to 95% seen once. Comments on this clone: Antigen unknown.

V gene TRBV9 combines with J gene TRBJ2-5; TRBD1 matches 10 bases. The source material was CD8+ T cells from blood. The source is a human donor in good health. CDR3 in DNA: TGTGCCAGCAGAGGGACAGGGGAAGAGACCCAGTACTTC. Residues: CASRGTGEETQYF. Filled out from reference TRBV9 and TRBJ2-5, the complete variable domain reads DSGVTQTPKHLITATGQRVTLRCSPRSGDLSVYWYQQSLDQGLQFLIQYYNGEERAKGNILERFSAQQFPDLHSELNLSSLELGDSALYFCASRGTGEETQYFGPGTRLLVL.